The next 29 T cell receptor beta chains were all read from a single sample in a study of blood T cell repertoires in COVID-19. The protocol was immunoSEQ multiplex PCR, while the TCRdb copy is restricted to in-frame clones and leaves out a portion. This table holds roughly 200,000 clones, around four fifths found once. The sample taken for sequencing was peripheral blood. These receptors all come from a man between 65 and 85 years old with active or convalescent COVID-19.

CDR3 in amino acids: CASSQVAAYTDTQYF. In DNA, the CDR3 is TGTGCCAGCAGCCAGGTAGCGGCCTACACAGATACGCAGTATTTT. V usage is TRBV3-1 (or the pseudogene TRBV3-2) and J usage is TRBJ2-3, with a weak D call TRBD2 (6 bases). The CDR3 consists of 15 residues. Trimming took off 3 bases at V and 2 bases at J, with 12 bases between the two ends. Germline V gene lookup returns CDR1 LGHDT and CDR2 YNNKEL (reference sequence).

The genes are TRBV5-1 and TRBJ2-3; D may be TRBD2 (5 bases). The germline CDR1 and CDR2 sequences are SGHRS and YFSETQ. With 1 base removed from V and 3 bases from J, the gap between germline ends came to 9 bases. The CDR3 is 14 amino acids. The CDR3 nucleotides are TGCGCCAGCAGCTTGTCCGGGATGACAGATACGCAGTATTTT. Residues: CASSLSGMTDTQYF. Full variable domain (outside the CDR3, taken from reference TRBV5-1 and TRBJ2-3): KAGVTQTPRYLIKTRGQQVTLSCSPISGHRSVSWYQQTPGQGLQFLFEYFSETQRNKGNFPGRFSGRQFSNSRSEMNVSTLELGDSALYLCASSLSGMTDTQYFGPGTRLTVL.

In this sample, this clone turned up a few times. The CDR3, as DNA: TGTGCCAGCAGTTCCCGGGACAGGGGCACTGAAGCTTTCTTT. It codes for CASSSRDRGTEAFF. The chain is built from TRBV27 and TRBJ1-1; 10 bases fit TRBD1. This CDR3 contains 14 residues. Per germline, CDR1 MNHEY and CDR2 SMNVEV (reference sequence). Trimming cost V 4 bases and J 4 bases; bases outside gene matches: 3.

This rearrangement joins TRBV4-3 to TRBJ1-1; D unclear. The CDR3 extends over 14 amino acids. Germline V gene sequence: CDR1 LGHNA, CDR2 YSLEER. Trimming removed 1 base at V and 6 bases at J, with 12 bases between. The CDR3 sequence: CASSQVYGFAEAFF. For the CDR3, the DNA is TGCGCCAGCAGCCAAGTTTACGGTTTCGCTGAAGCTTTCTTT.

The V gene is TRBV3-1 (or the pseudogene TRBV3-2), the J gene TRBJ2-1; possible D gene TRBD1, 6 bases. Germline-derived CDR1 and CDR2 are LGHDT and YNNKEL (reference sequence). The CDR3 is made up of 12 amino acids. Trimming left V 1 base short and J 9 bases short, with 7 bases between. In DNA form, the CDR3 reads TGTGCCAGCAGCCAAGTCAGGGGTGAGCAGTTCTTC. Amino acids: CASSQVRGEQFF.

The V and J genes are TRBV9 and TRBJ2-1; 8 bases fit TRBD2. Germline V gene data show CDR1 as SGDLS and CDR2 as YYNGEE. V was pared by 3 bases and J by 7 bases, with 6 bases of the junction left unmatched. The CDR3 has 14 residues. CDR3 amino acids: CASSALGTSNEQFF. The CDR3 DNA reads as TGTGCCAGCAGCGCACTCGGGACTAGTAATGAGCAGTTCTTC.

The rearrangement links TRBV6-1 to TRBJ2-5; TRBD1 matches 7 bases. This CDR3 region has 17 residues. The germline V gene encodes CDR1 MNHNS and CDR2 SASEGT. J gave up 4 bases and V 3 bases, and 14 bases lay outside the gene matches. CDR3: CASSDPGQAVDGETQYF. The DNA for the CDR3 is TGTGCCAGCAGTGACCCCGGACAGGCGGTGGATGGAGAGACCCAGTACTTC.

V usage is TRBV7-8 and J usage is TRBJ1-6; no reliable D call. V was pared by 1 base and J by 4 bases, with 11 bases between. The germline gives CDR1 SGHVS, CDR2 FQNEAQ. The CDR3 is 16 residues long. CDR3 loop: CASSLDLRAYNSPLHF. In DNA form, the CDR3 reads TGTGCCAGCAGCTTAGATTTACGAGCTTATAATTCACCCCTCCACTTT. Filled out from reference TRBV7-8 and TRBJ1-6, the complete variable domain reads GAGVSQSPRYKVAKRGQDVALRCDPISGHVSLFWYQQALGQGPEFLTYFQNEAQLDKSGLPSDRFFAERPEGSVSTLKIQRTQQEDSAVYLCASSLDLRAYNSPLHFGNGTRLTVT.

This clone has just a few counts. The rearrangement joins TRBV5-1 to TRBJ2-6; tentatively, D is TRBD1 (6 bases). The CDR3 consists of 18 residues. The V gene's germline CDR1 is SGHRS and CDR2 YFSETQ. V lost 4 bases to trimming and J lost 0 bases, with 17 bases between them. CDR3 nucleotide sequence: TGCGCCAGCAGCAGAAGACCACAGGGAGACTCTGGGGCCAACGTCCTGACTTTC. The encoded protein is CASSRRPQGDSGANVLTF.

The genes are TRBV27 and TRBJ2-5; TRBD2 agrees at 11 bases. Looked up from germline, CDR1 is MNHEY and CDR2 is SMNVEV (reference sequence). The CDR3 spans 16 residues. The V gene end was trimmed by 5 bases and the J gene end by 3 bases; junction bases not matched to a gene: 8. Here the CDR3 DNA reads TGTGCCAGCAGTCCACTCGGACTAGCGGGCAAAGAGACCCAGTACTTC. Translated: CASSPLGLAGKETQYF.

This rearrangement joins TRBV2 to TRBJ1-3; 7 bases are shared with TRBD1. J gave up 4 bases and V 6 bases, and 0 bases lay outside the gene matches. The length of the CDR3 is 12 residues. Germline V CDR1 and CDR2: SNHLY, FYNNEI. CDR3 DNA sequence: TGTGCCAGCAGGGGACAGGGAAACACCATATATTTT. Encoded protein: CASRGQGNTIYF.

The V call is TRBV5-1, the J call TRBJ2-3, with D perhaps matching TRBD2 (6 bases). Trimming took off 4 bases at V and 0 bases at J, with 12 bases between the two ends. Germline loops: CDR1 SGHRS, CDR2 YFSETQ. The CDR3 is made up of 15 amino acids. The CDR3 here is CASSRGNPSTDTQYF. Here the CDR3 DNA reads TGCGCCAGCAGCCGGGGGAACCCTAGCACAGATACGCAGTATTTT. The variable domain in full, with the rest retrieved from reference TRBV5-1 and TRBJ2-3, is KAGVTQTPRYLIKTRGQQVTLSCSPISGHRSVSWYQQTPGQGLQFLFEYFSETQRNKGNFPGRFSGRQFSNSRSEMNVSTLELGDSALYLCASSRGNPSTDTQYFGPGTRLTVL.

The V call is TRBV7-9, the J call TRBJ2-1; D unclear. Germline V lookup: CDR1 SEHNR, CDR2 FQNEAQ (reference sequence). The CDR3 loop spans 12 amino acids. The V and J ends lost 2 bases and 8 bases respectively, with 7 bases between them. The CDR3 loop reads CASSLSTDEQFF. Written as DNA, the CDR3 is TGTGCCAGCAGCTTAAGCACCGATGAGCAGTTCTTC.

This chain links TRBV5-1 with TRBJ1-1, with a weak D call TRBD1 (5 bases). Trimming shortened V by 0 bases and J by 4 bases, and 13 bases separated the two germline ends. The CDR3 totals 15 residues. The germline gives CDR1 SGHRS, CDR2 YFSETQ. The CDR3 nucleotides are TGCGCCAGCAGCTTGGATGCGGGGGGTACCACTGAAGCTTTCTTT. The encoded protein is CASSLDAGGTTEAFF.

This chain joins TRBV4-1 and TRBJ2-7, with D possibly matching TRBD2 (5 bases). Trimming took off 4 bases at V and 5 bases at J, with 18 bases between the two ends. Germline CDR1 and CDR2: MGHRA and YSYEKL. CDR3 size: 15 residues. The CDR3 DNA is TGCGCCAGCAGCCCCACCGGCGCGGGCGTCAACGAGCAGTACTTC. Its protein is CASSPTGAGVNEQYF.

This clone came up once. This chain connects TRBV12-3 or TRBV12-4 to TRBJ1-1; weak D call: TRBD1 (6 bases). Trimming removed 3 bases at V and 4 bases at J, with 9 bases between. This CDR3 comprises 13 residues. The CDR3 DNA sequence: TGTGCCAGCAGTTTTTACAGGGCCACTGAAGCTTTCTTT. Amino acids: CASSFYRATEAFF.

The chain joins TRBV3-1 (or the pseudogene TRBV3-2) to TRBJ2-1; 8 positions agree with TRBD2. V gave up 1 base and J gave up 8 bases; unmatched junction bases: 7. Looked up from germline, CDR1 is LGHDT and CDR2 is YNNKEL (reference sequence). CDR3 length: 15 residues. CDR3 loop: CASSQVGTSIHEQFF. The CDR3 nucleotides are TGTGCCAGCAGCCAAGTGGGGACTAGTATCCATGAGCAGTTCTTC.

This clone appeared a single time. This chain uses TRBV5-4 with TRBJ1-1, with D unresolved. Germline lookup yields CDR1 SGHNT and CDR2 YYREEE (reference sequence). Trimming took 4 bases from V and 2 from J, leaving 12 bases between them. The CDR3 has 14 residues. CDR3 region: CASSRSFGNTEAFF. CDR3 nucleotide sequence: TGTGCCAGCAGCCGCTCTTTCGGTAACACTGAAGCTTTCTTT.

The chain is built from TRBV6-5 and TRBJ1-2; tentatively, D is TRBD1 (5 bases). The CDR3 spans 15 residues. V gave up 6 bases and J gave up 5 bases, with 19 bases separating them. Germline assignment: CDR1 MNHEY and CDR2 SVGAGI. CDR3 sequence (DNA): TGTGCCAGCAGGACCCGTAGTCAGGGAGGGTATGGCTACACCTTC. As protein: CASRTRSQGGYGYTF.

This clone showed up just once. The chain joins TRBV7-9 to TRBJ1-1, with D perhaps TRBD1 (5 bases). The V end lost 8 bases, the J end lost 3 bases, and 13 bases lay between the germline ends. Germline V gene lookup returns CDR1 SEHNR and CDR2 FQNEAQ (reference sequence). The length of the CDR3 is 13 residues. Written as DNA, the CDR3 is TGTGCCAGCTGCCGGGGGGAGTACACTGAAGCTTTCTTT. It encodes CASCRGEYTEAFF.

The chain employs TRBV3-1 (or the pseudogene TRBV3-2) and TRBJ2-2, with 10 bases fitting TRBD1. The CDR3 has 15 residues. V was clipped by 9 bases and J by 5 bases; unmatched bases: 9. The germline gives CDR1 LGHDT, CDR2 YNNKEL (reference sequence). The CDR3: CASYAGQGYTGELFF. DNA of the CDR3: TGTGCCAGTTACGCGGGACAGGGGTATACCGGGGAGCTGTTTTTT.

About this clone: One end of the junction varies from germline; a read error may be responsible. The V gene is TRBV6-5, the J gene TRBJ1-4, with D possibly TRBD1 on 6 matching bases. The CDR3 is made up of 15 amino acids. Germline V CDR1 and CDR2: MNHEY, SVGAGI. The CDR3 DNA sequence: TGTGCCAGCAGTCACCTGACAGGTTCTCATGAAGAACTGTTTTTT. Protein sequence: CASSHLTGSHEELFF.

The V and J genes are TRBV2 and TRBJ2-2; perhaps TRBD2 as D (5 bases). The CDR3 consists of 14 residues. The germline CDR1 and CDR2 sequences are SNHLY and FYNNEI. The germline V and J ends were trimmed by 5 bases and 5 bases, with 12 bases remaining between them. CDR3 protein: CASSSPTGTGELFF. The CDR3 nucleotides read TGTGCCAGCAGTTCTCCGACGGGAACCGGGGAGCTGTTTTTT. Using reference TRBV2 and TRBJ2-2 for the parts outside the CDR3, the full variable domain is EPEVTQTPSHQVTQMGQEVILRCVPISNHLYFYWYRQILGQKVEFLVSFYNNEISEKSEIFDDQFSVERPDGSNFTLKIRSTKLEDSAMYFCASSSPTGTGELFFGEGSRLTVL.

V gene TRBV27 combines with J gene TRBJ2-2; D possibly corresponds to TRBD2 (5 bases). Germline values: CDR1 MNHEY, CDR2 SMNVEV (reference sequence). Trimming shortened V by 7 bases and J by 2 bases, and 14 bases separated the two germline ends. CDR3 length: 15 amino acids. CDR3 bases: TGTGCCAGCACCTCAGAGGGCCTAAACACCGGGGAGCTGTTTTTT. It is translated as CASTSEGLNTGELFF.

The chain employs TRBV5-1 and TRBJ1-1; TRBD1 agrees at 9 bases. After removal of 3 bases from V and 13 bases from J, the junction contained 10 bases not matched to a gene. The CDR3 is made up of 13 amino acids. Per germline, CDR1 SGHRS and CDR2 YFSETQ. The CDR3 loop is CASSSLGQGFVFF. The CDR3 DNA reads as TGCGCCAGCAGCTCCCTTGGACAGGGGTTTGTTTTCTTT.

This clone was picked up one time. The chain is built from TRBV6-5 and TRBJ2-2; D perhaps matches TRBD1 (6 bases). There are 16 residues in the CDR3. From germline, CDR1 is MNHEY and CDR2 SVGAGI. Trimming stripped 2 bases from V and 5 bases from J, with 15 bases between. The CDR3 here is CASSYNSGAQTGELFF. CDR3 bases: TGTGCCAGCAGTTACAACTCAGGGGCCCAGACCGGGGAGCTGTTTTTT.

The chain has TRBV4-1 and TRBJ2-3; perhaps TRBD2 as D (6 bases). Germline assignment: CDR1 MGHRA and CDR2 YSYEKL. Trimming cost V 0 bases and J 2 bases, with 15 bases left between them. The CDR3 extends over 17 amino acids. CDR3 loop: CASSQDKWRGTTDTQYF. As DNA, the CDR3 is TGCGCCAGCAGCCAAGATAAGTGGAGGGGCACCACAGATACGCAGTATTTT.

The CDR3 reads CASSGSGGGYTF. In DNA form, the CDR3 reads TGTGCCAGCAGTGGATCAGGCGGGGGCTACACCTTC. The chain employs TRBV2 and TRBJ1-2, with D unclear. CDR3 length: 12 residues. V was cut by 4 bases and J by 8 bases, with 11 bases left in between. Per germline, CDR1 SNHLY and CDR2 FYNNEI.

The rearrangement joins TRBV10-3 to TRBJ1-2; D may be TRBD1 (5 bases). Germline-derived CDR1 and CDR2 are ENHRY and SYGVKD. V lost 3 bases and J 2 bases, leaving 10 bases between the germline ends. CDR3 size: 14 residues. The CDR3 protein is CAISDGAHNYGYTF. CDR3 nucleotide sequence: TGTGCCATCAGTGATGGGGCACACAACTATGGCTACACCTTC.